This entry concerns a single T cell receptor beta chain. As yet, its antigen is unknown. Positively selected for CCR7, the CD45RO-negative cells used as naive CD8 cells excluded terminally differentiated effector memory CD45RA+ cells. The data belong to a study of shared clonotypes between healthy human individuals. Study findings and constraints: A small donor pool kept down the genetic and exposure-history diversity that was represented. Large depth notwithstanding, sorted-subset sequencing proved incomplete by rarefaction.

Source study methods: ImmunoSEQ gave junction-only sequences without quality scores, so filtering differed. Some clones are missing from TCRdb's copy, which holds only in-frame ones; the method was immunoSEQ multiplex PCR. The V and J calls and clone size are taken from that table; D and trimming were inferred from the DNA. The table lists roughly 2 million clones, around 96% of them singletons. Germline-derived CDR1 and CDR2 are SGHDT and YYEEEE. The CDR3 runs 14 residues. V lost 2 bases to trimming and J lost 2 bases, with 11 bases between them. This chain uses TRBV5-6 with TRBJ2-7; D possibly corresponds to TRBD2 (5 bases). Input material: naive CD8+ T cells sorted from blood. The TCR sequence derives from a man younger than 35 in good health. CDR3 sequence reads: CASSFTGSTYEQYF. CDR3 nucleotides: TGTGCCAGCAGCTTTACGGGGTCAACCTACGAGCAGTACTTC.